This T cell receptor (beta chain) was captured by sequencing in a study of glioma-infiltrating T cells. This clonotype has ten or more counts. Amplification of TCR alpha and beta CDR3 regions from RNA used iRepertoire nested multiplex PCR. TCRdb re-analysed the multiplex PCR reads in MiXCR, keeping a single row per CDR3 protein. The sample has some 190,000 distinct CDR3 sequences, around 32% seen once; the top ten hold around 20%. The sequence was collected from a human donor with low-grade glioma or glioblastoma, undergoing nonglioma brain surgery, or in good health (not recorded which). The material sequenced was glioma tissue, nonneoplastic brain tissue, or PBMCs (not recorded which).

The CDR3 DNA follows: TGTGCCAGCAGTGGGGATAGCGGGAGCTACAATGAGCAGTTCTTC. It translates to CASSGDSGSYNEQFF. This chain links TRBV2 with TRBJ2-1; 9 bases map to TRBD2. The CDR3 spans 15 residues. With 4 bases clipped from V and 3 bases from J, the junction kept 4 bases outside the gene matches. Germline CDR1 reads SNHLY; CDR2 reads FYNNEI.